This is a list of T cell receptor beta chains from one sample in a study of T cell repertoires in cytomegalovirus infection. TCRdb passed the reads through MiXCR, listing each CDR3 protein once. The sample records some 940,000 distinct CDR3 sequences, roughly 30% being singletons. No antigen is known for these receptors. Sample: cultured CD8+ T cells from PBMCs, taken from culture after CMV antigen stimulation. The source of these receptors is a human donor in good health (CMV status not recorded). Some clones in this sample may be carry-over from other donors' samples. CDR3s include the opening cysteine and the closing phenylalanine or tryptophan. A D gene is named only where the DNA matches it firmly. Not every row has a clone size; where given, it reads once, few, many or a size class.

d_gene	abundance	v_gene	j_gene	CDR3aa	CDR3nt
NA	few	TRBV4-1	TRBJ1-4	CASSQAPRPTNEKLFF	TGCGCCAGCAGCCAAGCCCCCAGACCAACTAATGAAAAACTGTTTTTT
TRBD1	NA	TRBV5-4	TRBJ2-1	CASRDPGQGALEQFF	TGTGCCAGCAGGGATCCGGGACAGGGTGCCCTTGAGCAGTTCTTC
NA	NA	TRBV6-1	TRBJ1-1	CATRSEAGINTEAFF	TGTGCCACCCGGAGTGAGGCAGGGATAAACACTGAAGCTTTCTTT
NA	few	TRBV6-5	TRBJ1-1	CASSLRGGVRTEAFF	TGTGCCAGCAGCCTACGGGGGGGGGTGAGGACTGAAGCTTTCTTT
TRBD1	few	TRBV11-2	TRBJ1-6	CASSLWVGTGDSPLHF	TGTGCCAGCAGCTTATGGGTTGGGACAGGGGATTCACCCCTCCACTTT
NA	NA	TRBV6-1	TRBJ2-1	CASSEFRASYNEQFF	TGTGCCAGCAGTGAATTCCGGGCTTCCTACAATGAGCAGTTCTTC
NA	once	TRBV12-3/TRBV12-4	TRBJ1-5	CASSFYSQPQHF	TGTGCCAGCAGTTTCTACAGTCAGCCCCAGCATTTT
NA	NA	TRBV7-6	TRBJ2-1	CASSPSLGSGEQFF	TGTGCTAGCAGCCCTAGTCTGGGATCAGGGGAGCAGTTCTTC
NA	many	TRBV19	TRBJ2-1	CASSIGTPSYNEQFF	TGTGCCAGTAGTATTGGGACACCGTCCTACAATGAGCAGTTCTTC
NA	NA	TRBV6-6	TRBJ2-7	CASTPYRGGDEQYF	TGTGCCAGCACCCCTTACAGGGGGGGGGACGAGCAGTACTTC
NA	NA	TRBV4-1	TRBJ1-1	CASSQDNADGKAFF	TGCGCCAGCAGCCAAGACAATGCGGACGGGAAGGCTTTCTTT
NA	NA	TRBV6-1	TRBJ1-2	CASRGTPNYGYTF	TGTGCCAGCAGAGGAACACCCAACTATGGCTACACCTTC
NA	few	TRBV5-6	TRBJ1-6	CASSPARVHYSPLHF	TGTGCCAGCAGCCCAGCCAGGGTGCACTATTCACCCCTCCACTTT
TRBD2	NA	TRBV4-2	TRBJ2-1	CASRTNDLTSLYNEQFF	TGTGCCAGCAGAACGAATGACCTGACTAGCCTCTACAATGAGCAGTTCTTC
NA	many	TRBV7-9	TRBJ1-2	CASSLEGGYGYTF	TGTGCCAGCAGCTTAGAAGGGGGTTATGGCTACACCTTC
NA	NA	TRBV27	TRBJ1-2	CASGSGQNYGYTF	TGTGCCAGCGGCTCAGGACAGAACTATGGCTACACCTTC
NA	NA	TRBV7-9	TRBJ1-2	CASSHSELANYGYTF	TGTGCCAGCAGCCACTCAGAACTTGCTAACTATGGCTACACCTTC
NA	NA	TRBV7-3	TRBJ2-1	CASSLDGREYNEQFF	TGTGCCAGCAGCTTAGACGGCAGGGAGTACAATGAGCAGTTCTTC
TRBD1	NA	TRBV28	TRBJ1-2	CARRTGPGYTF	TGTGCCAGACGGACAGGCCCCGGCTACACCTTC
NA	NA	TRBV12-3/TRBV12-4	TRBJ1-4	CASSRGREIEKLFF	TGTGCCAGCAGCCGAGGCAGGGAAATTGAAAAACTGTTTTTT
NA	NA	TRBV5-1	TRBJ2-3	CASSLGLQSTDTQYF	TGCGCCAGCAGCTTGGGGTTACAGAGCACAGATACGCAGTATTTT
TRBD2	NA	TRBV6-1	TRBJ2-1	CASSGLAVFPPSSYNEQFF	TGTGCCAGCAGTGGACTAGCGGTATTTCCTCCGAGCTCCTACAATGAGCAGTTCTTC
NA	NA	TRBV6-1	TRBJ2-1	CASSPRGDPLGNEQFF	TGTGCCAGCAGCCCAAGGGGGGACCCGCTTGGCAATGAGCAGTTCTTC
NA	many	TRBV14	TRBJ1-4	CASSQGRGIATNEKLFF	TGTGCCAGCAGCCAAGGCAGGGGAATTGCAACTAATGAAAAACTGTTTTTT
TRBD2	NA	TRBV6-5	TRBJ2-1	CASSYSASGGAIDEQFF	TGTGCCAGCAGTTACTCAGCTAGCGGGGGGGCCATAGATGAGCAGTTCTTC
TRBD1	few	TRBV5-1	TRBJ1-2	CASSLGSTGEDGYTF	TGCGCCAGCAGCTTGGGTTCTACAGGGGAGGATGGCTACACCTTC
TRBD1	NA	TRBV4-3	TRBJ1-2	CASSQDLLTGGGYTF	TGCGCCAGCAGCCAAGATCTTTTGACAGGGGGGGGCTACACCTTC
TRBD2	many	TRBV12-3/TRBV12-4	TRBJ2-7	CASRASGGSSYEQYF	TGTGCCAGCAGGGCTAGCGGGGGGAGCTCCTACGAGCAGTACTTC
NA	few	TRBV27	TRBJ1-2	CASSLSAGDLNYGYTF	TGTGCCAGCAGTTTATCGGCAGGGGACCTTAACTATGGCTACACCTTC
TRBD1	NA	TRBV6-1	TRBJ1-2	CASTSGWGYRGRGGYTF	TGTGCCAGCACATCAGGGTGGGGTTACAGGGGGCGCGGTGGCTACACCTTC
TRBD1	NA	TRBV7-6	TRBJ1-3	CASSLDRGQGSSGNTIYF	TGTGCCAGCAGCTTAGATCGCGGACAGGGAAGCTCTGGAAACACCATATATTTT
NA	NA	TRBV2	TRBJ2-1	CASSGYEQFF	TGTGCCAGCAGCGGGTATGAGCAGTTCTTC
NA	many	TRBV7-9	TRBJ1-1	CASSAGDSRYTEAFF	TGTGCCAGCAGCGCAGGGGATAGTAGATACACTGAAGCTTTCTTT
NA	few	TRBV5-6	TRBJ1-3	CASSLRGQLSSGNTIYF	TGTGCCAGCAGCTTGCGAGGACAGCTCAGCTCTGGAAACACCATATATTTT
NA	few	TRBV7-2	TRBJ1-1	CASSLSVGGNTEAFF	TGTGCCAGCAGCCTTTCGGTGGGGGGTAACACTGAAGCTTTCTTT
NA	NA	TRBV19	TRBJ1-6	CASSIPDSPLHF	TGTGCCAGTAGTATCCCTGACTCACCCCTCCACTTT
TRBD2	many	TRBV7-2	TRBJ2-5	CASSLTSGGASNAQYF	TGTGCCAGCAGCTTGACTAGCGGGGGGGCCTCCAATGCCCAGTACTTC
NA	NA	TRBV27	TRBJ2-1	CASSLGAGVYNEQFF	TGTGCCAGCAGTTTAGGGGCAGGGGTTTACAATGAGCAGTTCTTC
NA	few	TRBV7-6	TRBJ2-7	CASSLGTGLDEQYF	TGTGCCAGCAGCTTAGGAACAGGGTTGGACGAGCAGTACTTC
TRBD2	NA	TRBV7-9	TRBJ2-2	CASSGTSGGAGGTGELFF	TGTGCCAGCAGCGGGACTAGCGGGGGGGCCGGTGGCACCGGGGAGCTGTTTTTT
NA	few	TRBV7-9	TRBJ2-1	CASSLGLPQFF	TGTGCCAGCAGCTTAGGACTCCCGCAGTTCTTC
NA	few	TRBV27	TRBJ1-2	CASSPSGVPGYTF	TGTGCCAGCAGTCCATCAGGGGTACCTGGCTACACCTTC
TRBD1	NA	TRBV20-1	TRBJ1-4	CSARDRTGTEKLFF	TGCAGTGCTAGAGATCGGACAGGGACCGAAAAACTGTTTTTT
NA	NA	TRBV6-2/TRBV6-3	TRBJ2-5	CASSYSRREYQETQYF	TGTGCCAGCAGTTACTCGAGGCGCGAGTACCAAGAGACCCAGTACTTC
TRBD1	few	TRBV6-6	TRBJ2-5	CASSLDRGREETQYF	TGTGCCAGCAGTCTTGACAGGGGGCGCGAAGAGACCCAGTACTTC
TRBD1	few	TRBV7-9	TRBJ2-1	CASSGTGTGSWSSYNEQFF	TGTGCCAGCAGCGGCACCGGGACAGGATCCTGGAGCTCCTACAATGAGCAGTTCTTC
NA	NA	TRBV28	TRBJ2-1	CATSEREQFF	TGTGCCACCTCCGAGCGTGAGCAGTTCTTC
TRBD1	NA	TRBV9	TRBJ1-5	CASSYGTGGNQPQHF	TGTGCCAGCAGCTACGGGACAGGGGGGAATCAGCCCCAGCATTTT
NA	NA	TRBV10-2	TRBJ1-2	CASSEPDRSNYGYTF	TGCGCCAGCAGTGAGCCCGACAGGTCTAACTATGGCTACACCTTC
NA	NA	TRBV6-5	TRBJ1-5	CASRGSGTQPQHF	TGTGCCAGCAGAGGTAGCGGGACTCAGCCCCAGCATTTT
NA	few	TRBV20-1	TRBJ2-1	CSAPIESQPYNEQFF	TGCAGTGCCCCGATAGAGAGTCAACCCTACAATGAGCAGTTCTTC